These T cell receptor beta chains were read from a single sample in a study of long-term antiretroviral therapy in people with HIV. Repertoires were generated with immunoSEQ multiplex PCR, while TCRdb's copy carries only in-frame clones and drops some. This sample carries about 30,000 clones, about 94% of them seen once, and the ten largest clones take around 10%. Sequencing used unsorted PBMCs, obtained 6.2 years after starting antiretroviral therapy. Receptor source: a man in his forties with HIV. Both conserved end residues are part of each CDR3. D genes are given only for firm matches. Size values are once, few and many counts, or a class for expanded clones, and some rows have none.

clone_size: -
d_call: -
v_call: TRBV27
j_call: TRBJ2-1
cdr3_nt: TGTGCCAGCACCTCCGGGGGTGAGCAGTTCTTC
cdr3_aa: CASTSGGEQFF

clone_size: -
d_call: -
v_call: TRBV9
j_call: TRBJ1-3
cdr3_nt: TGTGCCAGCACCTCGTCTGGGGGCTCTGGAAACACCATATATTTT
cdr3_aa: CASTSSGGSGNTIYF

clone_size: once
d_call: -
v_call: TRBV11-2
j_call: TRBJ2-2
cdr3_nt: TGTGCCAGCAAATGGACAGACGTGAACACCGGGGAGCTGTTTTTT
cdr3_aa: CASKWTDVNTGELFF

clone_size: -
d_call: -
v_call: TRBV10-3
j_call: TRBJ1-1
cdr3_nt: TGTGCCATCAGCACGCGAAGTCGGGCTGAAGCTTTCTTT
cdr3_aa: CAISTRSRAEAFF

clone_size: -
d_call: TRBD2
v_call: TRBV27
j_call: TRBJ2-1
cdr3_nt: TGTGCCAGCAGTCCGCCGGGACTAGCGGGGTACAATGAGCAGTTCTTC
cdr3_aa: CASSPPGLAGYNEQFF

clone_size: -
d_call: -
v_call: TRBV27
j_call: TRBJ2-1
cdr3_nt: TGTGCCAGCAGTTCCCGGGGGCCCCGTTTCAGGGGGCAGTTCTTC
cdr3_aa: CASSSRGPRFRGQFF

clone_size: -
d_call: TRBD1
v_call: TRBV5-4
j_call: TRBJ2-7
cdr3_nt: TGTGCCAGCAGCTTACAGGGGGCGTCATTTTACGAGCAGTACTTC
cdr3_aa: CASSLQGASFYEQYF

clone_size: -
d_call: TRBD2
v_call: TRBV6-5
j_call: TRBJ2-1
cdr3_nt: TGTGCCAGCGCCTGGACTAGCGCCAATGAGCAGTTCTTC
cdr3_aa: CASAWTSANEQFF

clone_size: -
d_call: -
v_call: TRBV2
j_call: TRBJ1-4
cdr3_nt: TGTGCCAGCAGTGGGGGCGGAAGTAATGAAAAACTGTTTTTT
cdr3_aa: CASSGGGSNEKLFF

clone_size: -
d_call: -
v_call: TRBV7-2
j_call: TRBJ1-5
cdr3_nt: TGTGCCAGCAGCTTACCGGGCGAAGAGGAGCCCCAGCATTTT
cdr3_aa: CASSLPGEEEPQHF

clone_size: once
d_call: TRBD2
v_call: TRBV19
j_call: TRBJ2-2
cdr3_nt: TGTGCCAGTAGTATAGGGCCGGGGGGCACCGGGGAGCTGTTTTTT
cdr3_aa: CASSIGPGGTGELFF

clone_size: -
d_call: -
v_call: TRBV27
j_call: TRBJ2-5
cdr3_nt: TGTGCCAGCAGCCGTCGGGGAAGGGTAGAGACCCAGTACTTC
cdr3_aa: CASSRRGRVETQYF

clone_size: once
d_call: TRBD1
v_call: TRBV2
j_call: TRBJ2-3
cdr3_nt: TGTGCCAGCAGTGGTTCAGGGGGTACGGATACGCAGTATTTT
cdr3_aa: CASSGSGGTDTQYF

clone_size: -
d_call: TRBD2
v_call: TRBV13
j_call: TRBJ2-1
cdr3_nt: TGTGCCAGCAGGGATCCTAGCGGTCCCTACAATGAGCAGTTCTTC
cdr3_aa: CASRDPSGPYNEQFF

clone_size: few
d_call: -
v_call: TRBV6-5
j_call: TRBJ1-5
cdr3_nt: TGTGCCAGAACATTAGACAGCCTAAGGGAGCCCCAGCATTTT
cdr3_aa: CARTLDSLREPQHF

clone_size: -
d_call: TRBD2
v_call: TRBV28
j_call: TRBJ2-3
cdr3_nt: TGTGCCAGCTACCTGGCGGGGGACACAGATACGCAGTATTTT
cdr3_aa: CASYLAGDTDTQYF

clone_size: -
d_call: TRBD2
v_call: TRBV7-2
j_call: TRBJ2-2
cdr3_nt: TGTGCCAGCAGCTTAGCCCCCCTAGCGGGAGTAATCACCGGGGAGCTGTTTTTT
cdr3_aa: CASSLAPLAGVITGELFF

clone_size: -
d_call: -
v_call: TRBV7-3
j_call: TRBJ2-3
cdr3_nt: TGTGCCAGCAGCCCCCAGGGCACAGATACGCAGTATTTT
cdr3_aa: CASSPQGTDTQYF

clone_size: -
d_call: -
v_call: TRBV4-1
j_call: TRBJ2-6
cdr3_nt: TGCGCCAGCAGCCAAGATGGCCGTAAACCCTCTGGGGCCAACGTCCTGACTTTC
cdr3_aa: CASSQDGRKPSGANVLTF

clone_size: -
d_call: TRBD1
v_call: TRBV7-2
j_call: TRBJ1-2
cdr3_nt: TGTGCCAGCAGCCCCACTGGGACAGGGGTTAACTATGGCTACACCTTC
cdr3_aa: CASSPTGTGVNYGYTF

clone_size: -
d_call: TRBD1
v_call: TRBV4-1
j_call: TRBJ1-2
cdr3_nt: TGCGCCAGCAGCCACCTAGGACAGGCTGGCTACACCTTC
cdr3_aa: CASSHLGQAGYTF

clone_size: once
d_call: TRBD2
v_call: TRBV13
j_call: TRBJ2-7
cdr3_nt: TGTGCCAGCAGCAAACCGGGGGGCTCCTACGAGCAGTACTTC
cdr3_aa: CASSKPGGSYEQYF

clone_size: -
d_call: -
v_call: TRBV19
j_call: TRBJ2-1
cdr3_nt: TGTGCCAGTAGTAGGGGACCTACACAAATGGTATCCTACAATGAGCAGTTCTTC
cdr3_aa: CASSRGPTQMVSYNEQFF

clone_size: -
d_call: -
v_call: TRBV7-3
j_call: TRBJ1-1
cdr3_nt: TGTGCCAGCAGCATAGGACAGCTAGGAGAAGCTTTCTTT
cdr3_aa: CASSIGQLGEAFF

clone_size: -
d_call: TRBD1
v_call: TRBV19
j_call: TRBJ1-5
cdr3_nt: TGTGCCAGTAGTACAGACAGGGGGAATCAGCCCCAGCATTTT
cdr3_aa: CASSTDRGNQPQHF

clone_size: -
d_call: -
v_call: TRBV19
j_call: TRBJ1-5
cdr3_nt: TGTGCCAGTAGTCCTCCGGGGGTGGCGAGAAATCAGCCCCAGCATTTT
cdr3_aa: CASSPPGVARNQPQHF

clone_size: -
d_call: TRBD1
v_call: TRBV29-1
j_call: TRBJ2-7
cdr3_nt: TGCAGCGTTGAGGGTTTGAGGGGGCAGTACGAGCAGTACTTC
cdr3_aa: CSVEGLRGQYEQYF

clone_size: -
d_call: -
v_call: TRBV27
j_call: TRBJ2-2
cdr3_nt: TGTGCCAGCAGTCCACACCTTGGGAGCGGGGAGCTGTTTTTT
cdr3_aa: CASSPHLGSGELFF

clone_size: -
d_call: -
v_call: TRBV6-4
j_call: TRBJ2-7
cdr3_nt: TGTGCCAGCAGTCCGGGACCCTCCTACGAGCAGTACTTC
cdr3_aa: CASSPGPSYEQYF

clone_size: -
d_call: TRBD2
v_call: TRBV11-2
j_call: TRBJ2-1
cdr3_nt: TGTGCCAGCAGCTTATATTGGGCGGGGGGGAAGGTAAATGAGCAGTTCTTC
cdr3_aa: CASSLYWAGGKVNEQFF

clone_size: -
d_call: -
v_call: TRBV19
j_call: TRBJ2-7
cdr3_nt: TGTGCATCAGCTTGGGGCAGGGGATACGAGCAGTACTTC
cdr3_aa: CASAWGRGYEQYF

clone_size: -
d_call: -
v_call: TRBV15
j_call: TRBJ1-2
cdr3_nt: TGTGCCACCAGCAGAGTAGACAGACTGATGAGTATGAGCTACACCTTC
cdr3_aa: CATSRVDRLMSMSYTF

clone_size: -
d_call: TRBD1
v_call: TRBV6-5
j_call: TRBJ1-1
cdr3_nt: TGTGCCAGCAGTTACCGAACAGGGGGCCTGAACACTGAAGCTTTCTTT
cdr3_aa: CASSYRTGGLNTEAFF

clone_size: -
d_call: -
v_call: TRBV5-1
j_call: TRBJ2-5
cdr3_nt: TGCGCCAGCAGTCACGCATCTGGGACGAAAGAGACCCAGTACTTC
cdr3_aa: CASSHASGTKETQYF

clone_size: -
d_call: -
v_call: TRBV30
j_call: TRBJ2-1
cdr3_nt: TGTGCCTGGAGTGTACTGGGTGACAATGAGCAGTTCTTC
cdr3_aa: CAWSVLGDNEQFF

clone_size: -
d_call: -
v_call: TRBV7-6
j_call: TRBJ1-1
cdr3_nt: TGTGCCAGCAGCTTAGGGGGAGAGACTACTGAAGCTTTCTTT
cdr3_aa: CASSLGGETTEAFF

clone_size: -
d_call: TRBD1
v_call: TRBV4-2
j_call: TRBJ2-3
cdr3_nt: TGTGCCAGCAGCCGTACAGGGGAAACAGATACGCAGTATTTT
cdr3_aa: CASSRTGETDTQYF

clone_size: -
d_call: -
v_call: TRBV7-3
j_call: TRBJ2-3
cdr3_nt: TGTGCCAGCAGCTTTGGGACGAACACAGATACGCAGTATTTT
cdr3_aa: CASSFGTNTDTQYF

clone_size: -
d_call: -
v_call: TRBV29-1
j_call: TRBJ2-7
cdr3_nt: TGCAGCGTTGAAGCAGGCAGCACCTACGAGCAGTACTTC
cdr3_aa: CSVEAGSTYEQYF

clone_size: -
d_call: -
v_call: TRBV28
j_call: TRBJ2-7
cdr3_nt: TGTGCCAGCAGTTTAGGGGGAGTTTTATACGAGCAGTACTTC
cdr3_aa: CASSLGGVLYEQYF

clone_size: once
d_call: -
v_call: TRBV10-3
j_call: TRBJ1-2
cdr3_nt: TGTGCCAATCAAAACAGGGACAGCTACACCTTC
cdr3_aa: CANQNRDSYTF

clone_size: -
d_call: -
v_call: TRBV7-9
j_call: TRBJ2-5
cdr3_nt: TGTGCCAGCAGGGACAACTCGAGGGGTGGGGAGACCCAGTACTTC
cdr3_aa: CASRDNSRGGETQYF

clone_size: -
d_call: -
v_call: TRBV21-1
j_call: TRBJ2-3
cdr3_nt: TGTGCCAGCAGCAAAGAGCCGCGGCGGAGCACAGATACGCAGTATTTT
cdr3_aa: CASSKEPRRSTDTQYF

clone_size: -
d_call: -
v_call: TRBV11-2
j_call: TRBJ2-3
cdr3_nt: TGTGCCAGCAGCTTAGCTCGGGGGACGACAGATACGCAGTATTTT
cdr3_aa: CASSLARGTTDTQYF

clone_size: -
d_call: TRBD2
v_call: TRBV4-1
j_call: TRBJ2-7
cdr3_nt: TGCGCCAGCAGCCAAGTGGGAGGGGCCGGCGAGCAGTACTTC
cdr3_aa: CASSQVGGAGEQYF

clone_size: -
d_call: -
v_call: TRBV7-9
j_call: TRBJ2-7
cdr3_nt: TGTGCCAGCAGCTCAGAGGACTGGGGGTTATACGAGCAGTACTTC
cdr3_aa: CASSSEDWGLYEQYF

clone_size: -
d_call: -
v_call: TRBV28
j_call: TRBJ1-2
cdr3_nt: TGTGCCAGCAGTTCACAGGTTGTGAACTATGGCTACACCTTC
cdr3_aa: CASSSQVVNYGYTF

clone_size: -
d_call: -
v_call: TRBV6-5
j_call: TRBJ2-7
cdr3_nt: TGTGCCAGCAGCCGTTTTACGGGCGGCTACTACGAGCAGTACTTC
cdr3_aa: CASSRFTGGYYEQYF

clone_size: -
d_call: -
v_call: TRBV19
j_call: TRBJ1-1
cdr3_nt: TGTGCCAGTAGTGGCTCGACAGATAAAGCTTTCTTT
cdr3_aa: CASSGSTDKAFF

clone_size: -
d_call: -
v_call: TRBV5-5
j_call: TRBJ2-3
cdr3_nt: TGTGCCAGCAGCCCACCCGTGGGGACAGATACGCAGTATTTT
cdr3_aa: CASSPPVGTDTQYF

clone_size: -
d_call: -
v_call: TRBV5-1
j_call: TRBJ2-3
cdr3_nt: TGCGCCAGCAGCAGGAGTAGGGCTGATACGCAGTATTTT
cdr3_aa: CASSRSRADTQYF

clone_size: -
d_call: -
v_call: TRBV5-1
j_call: TRBJ1-1
cdr3_nt: TGCGCCAGCAGCTTGTACGGGGAGACGAACACTGAAGCTTTCTTT
cdr3_aa: CASSLYGETNTEAFF

clone_size: -
d_call: -
v_call: TRBV7-3
j_call: TRBJ2-1
cdr3_nt: TGTGCCACCTCCCCGGGGGCCGGGAGTAGGGATGAGCAGTTCTTC
cdr3_aa: CATSPGAGSRDEQFF

clone_size: -
d_call: -
v_call: TRBV5-1
j_call: TRBJ2-7
cdr3_nt: TGCGCCAGCACGGGGGGCAGCTACGAGCAGTACTTC
cdr3_aa: CASTGGSYEQYF

clone_size: -
d_call: -
v_call: TRBV29-1
j_call: TRBJ2-5
cdr3_nt: TGCAGCGTTGCCACTAGGGTCTTTCAAGAGACCCAGTACTTC
cdr3_aa: CSVATRVFQETQYF

clone_size: -
d_call: TRBD2
v_call: TRBV28
j_call: TRBJ2-5
cdr3_nt: TGTGCCAGCAGTTTACGTCCCCTAGCGGGAACAGAGACCCAGTACTTC
cdr3_aa: CASSLRPLAGTETQYF

clone_size: -
d_call: -
v_call: TRBV20-1
j_call: TRBJ2-2
cdr3_nt: TGCAGTGCTAGAGATGGGGAGAGGCTGTTTTTT
cdr3_aa: CSARDGERLFF